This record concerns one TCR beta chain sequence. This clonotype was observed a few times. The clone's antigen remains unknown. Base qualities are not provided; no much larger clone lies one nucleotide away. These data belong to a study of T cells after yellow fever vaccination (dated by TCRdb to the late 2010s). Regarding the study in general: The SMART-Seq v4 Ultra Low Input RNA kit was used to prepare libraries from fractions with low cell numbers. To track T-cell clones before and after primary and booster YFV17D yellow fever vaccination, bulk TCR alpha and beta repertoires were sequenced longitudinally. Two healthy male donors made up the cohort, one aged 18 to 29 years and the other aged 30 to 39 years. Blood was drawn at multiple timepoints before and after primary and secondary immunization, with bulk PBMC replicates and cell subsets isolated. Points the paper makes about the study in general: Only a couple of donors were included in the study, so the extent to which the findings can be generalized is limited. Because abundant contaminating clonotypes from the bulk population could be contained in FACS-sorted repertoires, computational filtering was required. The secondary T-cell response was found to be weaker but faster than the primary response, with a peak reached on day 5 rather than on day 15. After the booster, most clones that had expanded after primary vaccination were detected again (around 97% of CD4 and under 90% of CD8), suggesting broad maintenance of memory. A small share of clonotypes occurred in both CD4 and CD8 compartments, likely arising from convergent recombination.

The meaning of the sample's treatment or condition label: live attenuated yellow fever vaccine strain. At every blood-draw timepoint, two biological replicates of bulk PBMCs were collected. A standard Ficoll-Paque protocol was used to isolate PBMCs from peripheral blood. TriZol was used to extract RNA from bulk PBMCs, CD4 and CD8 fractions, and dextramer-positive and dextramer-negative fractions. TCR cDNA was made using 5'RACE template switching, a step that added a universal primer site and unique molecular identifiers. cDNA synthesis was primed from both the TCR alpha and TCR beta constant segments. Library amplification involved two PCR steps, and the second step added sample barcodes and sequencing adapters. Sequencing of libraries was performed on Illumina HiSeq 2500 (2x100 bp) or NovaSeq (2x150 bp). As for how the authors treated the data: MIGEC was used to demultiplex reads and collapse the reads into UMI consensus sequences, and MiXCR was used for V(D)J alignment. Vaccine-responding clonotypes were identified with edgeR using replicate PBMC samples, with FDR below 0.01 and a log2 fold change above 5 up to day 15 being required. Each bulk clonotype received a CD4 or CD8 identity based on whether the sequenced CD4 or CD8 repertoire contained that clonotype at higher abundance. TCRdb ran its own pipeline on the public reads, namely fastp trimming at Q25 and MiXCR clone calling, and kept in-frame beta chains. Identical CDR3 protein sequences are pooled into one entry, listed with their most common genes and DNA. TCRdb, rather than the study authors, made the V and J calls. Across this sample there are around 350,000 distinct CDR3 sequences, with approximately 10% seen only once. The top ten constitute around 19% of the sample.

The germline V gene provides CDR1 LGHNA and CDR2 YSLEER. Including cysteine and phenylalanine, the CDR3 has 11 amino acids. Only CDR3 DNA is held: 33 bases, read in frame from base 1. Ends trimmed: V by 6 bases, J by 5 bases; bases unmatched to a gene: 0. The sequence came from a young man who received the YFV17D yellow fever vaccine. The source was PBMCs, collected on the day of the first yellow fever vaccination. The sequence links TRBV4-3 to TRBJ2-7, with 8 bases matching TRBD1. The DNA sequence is TGCGCCAGCAGACAGGGGGACGAGCAGTACTTC. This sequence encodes CASRQGDEQYF.